A selection of T cell receptor beta chains follows, all from one sample in a study of T cell responses to AZD1222 COVID-19 vaccine. TCRdb's copy holds only in-frame clones and misses some; the assay was immunoSEQ multiplex PCR. The sample has approximately 120,000 clones, approximately 91% seen once. Sequenced material: peripheral blood, taken on day 0 of AZD1222 vaccination. All receptors come from an adult in good health. Each CDR3 is given with its conserved first and last residue. D genes are given only for firm matches. The size of a clone is reported for some rows only, either as once, few or many, or as a class for expanded clones.

TRBV19	.	TRBJ2-3	TRBD2	TGTGCCAGTAGGAACTGGAGGAGCGGGATCACAGATACGCAGTATTTT	CASRNWRSGITDTQYF
TRBV18	.	TRBJ2-5	.	TGTGCCAGCTCACCACAGGGGGATGGTGAGACCCAGTACTTC	CASSPQGDGETQYF
TRBV5-1	few	TRBJ1-1	.	TGCGCCAGCAGCCTCGCGGGCCCCGTGAACACTGAAGCTTTCTTT	CASSLAGPVNTEAFF
TRBV20-1	.	TRBJ1-2	TRBD1	TGCAGTGCTAGTCGACAGGGTGGCTATGGCTACACCTTC	CSASRQGGYGYTF
TRBV27	once	TRBJ1-6	.	TGTGCCAGCAGTTCCGGGGGCGCCGATTCACCCCTCCACTTT	CASSSGGADSPLHF
TRBV11-2	.	TRBJ2-7	.	TGTGCCAGCAGCTTAGTTACAAGAACCTACGAGCAGTACTTC	CASSLVTRTYEQYF
TRBV7-8	once	TRBJ1-2	TRBD1	TGTGCCAGCAGCTTAACACGGACAGGAGCTTACTATGGCTACACCTTC	CASSLTRTGAYYGYTF
TRBV6-6	.	TRBJ2-7	.	TGTGCCAGCCTTGGGGGGGGGACAGGAAGCTCCTACGAGCAGTACTTC	CASLGGGTGSSYEQYF
TRBV7-9	.	TRBJ1-4	.	TGTGCCAGCAGCTTTTTAGGCGGAACTAATGAAAAACTGTTTTTT	CASSFLGGTNEKLFF
TRBV6-1	.	TRBJ1-2	.	TGTGCCAGCAGTGAAGCGGTACGGGGCTACACCTTC	CASSEAVRGYTF
TRBV4-2	.	TRBJ2-3	.	TGTGCCAGCAGCCAAGGAGAGGGGGTAGGCACAGATACGCAGTATTTT	CASSQGEGVGTDTQYF
TRBV6-5	.	TRBJ2-1	.	TGTGCCAGCAGTTACTCTGTAACCGGGAATGAGCAGTTCTTC	CASSYSVTGNEQFF
TRBV9	.	TRBJ2-3	TRBD2	TGTGCCAGCAGCGTAGGGACTAGCGGGACCCCAGATACGCAGTATTTT	CASSVGTSGTPDTQYF
TRBV5-1	.	TRBJ1-2	.	TGCGCCAGCAGCCCCGACGGAGATCAATATGGCTACACCTTC	CASSPDGDQYGYTF
TRBV2	.	TRBJ1-2	.	TGTGCCAGCACTCCTGTCACCCGCCGGGGCTATGGCTACACCTTC	CASTPVTRRGYGYTF
TRBV5-1	once	TRBJ1-2	.	TGCGCCAGCAGCTTGGGACAGGCGACCAGGAACTATGGCTACACCTTC	CASSLGQATRNYGYTF
TRBV12-3/TRBV12-4	once	TRBJ2-7	.	TGTGCCAGCAGTCGAGAGGGCTACGAGCAGTACTTC	CASSREGYEQYF
TRBV5-1	.	TRBJ1-4	TRBD1	TGCGCCAGCAGCAGAGACGGACAGGGCCGTGATGAACTGTTTTTT	CASSRDGQGRDELFF
TRBV30	.	TRBJ2-7	.	TGTGCCTGGAGTCTCCCGCCCTCGGGGCAGTACTTC	CAWSLPPSGQYF
TRBV27	.	TRBJ2-5	.	TGTGCCAGCAGTTTATCGACGGAGGGGTTTGAGACCCAGTACTTC	CASSLSTEGFETQYF
TRBV5-5	.	TRBJ1-2	.	TGTGCCAGCAGCTACCCCGACGGGGGGGCTCGGTTTTATGGCTACACCTTC	CASSYPDGGARFYGYTF
TRBV5-1	.	TRBJ2-1	.	TGCGCCAGCAGGCCCCAGGGGTCAATATCCTACAATGAGCAGTTCTTC	CASRPQGSISYNEQFF
TRBV28	.	TRBJ2-3	.	TGTGCCAGCAGGGGGATAAGAGATACGCAGTATTTT	CASRGIRDTQYF
TRBV12-5	once	TRBJ2-5	.	TGTGCTAGTGGTTTTCTCCTGGACACAAAAAATCGGGAGACCCAGTACTTC	CASGFLLDTKNRETQYF
TRBV27	.	TRBJ2-1	TRBD1	TGTGCCAGCAATATCAGACAGGGCTTTTACAATGAGCAGTTCTTC	CASNIRQGFYNEQFF
TRBV6-2/TRBV6-3	.	TRBJ2-3	TRBD1	TGTGCCAGCAGTTACCCTAGTCGGGGACAGGGATCTTCTAGCACAGATACGCAGTATTTT	CASSYPSRGQGSSSTDTQYF
TRBV6-1	.	TRBJ1-1	TRBD1	TGTGCCAGCAGTGATGGGACAGTTAACACTGAAGCTTTCTTT	CASSDGTVNTEAFF
TRBV7-8	.	TRBJ2-5	TRBD2	TGTGCCAGCAGCTTACGACAAACTAGCGGGAGAGGGGAGACCCAGTACTTC	CASSLRQTSGRGETQYF
TRBV7-9	few	TRBJ1-3	TRBD1	TGTGCCAGCAGCTACAGGGGGACGGGAACTGGAAACACCATATATTTT	CASSYRGTGTGNTIYF
TRBV10-3	.	TRBJ1-2	TRBD1	TGTGCCATCAGCCCCGGGACAGGGGGAAGTAACTATGGCTACACCTTC	CAISPGTGGSNYGYTF
TRBV15	.	TRBJ1-2	TRBD1	TGTGCCACCAGCAGAGACAGGGGGCGCGAGAATGGCTACACCTTC	CATSRDRGRENGYTF
TRBV23-1	.	TRBJ1-1	.	TGCGCCAGCAGTCAATTTGCCGGGGAGGTCGGTGAAGCTTTCTTT	CASSQFAGEVGEAFF
TRBV18	.	TRBJ2-3	TRBD1	TGTGCCAGCTCACCACCGACTGGACAGGGGGACACAGATACGCAGTATTTT	CASSPPTGQGDTDTQYF
TRBV7-9	.	TRBJ2-3	TRBD2	TGTGCCAGCAGCCTGTACTGGACTAGCGAAGATACGCAGTATTTT	CASSLYWTSEDTQYF
TRBV27	once	TRBJ1-5	.	TGTGCCAGCAGTTTATCGGCAGGGAGCAATCAGCCCCAGCATTTT	CASSLSAGSNQPQHF
TRBV30	.	TRBJ2-2	TRBD2	TGTGCCTGGAGTTCGTTTAGCGGGGGAAGAAGGACCGGGGAGCTGTTTTTT	CAWSSFSGGRRTGELFF
TRBV7-3	.	TRBJ1-1	.	TGTGCCAGCAGCTCACAGGGCACTGAAGCTTTCTTT	CASSSQGTEAFF
TRBV18	.	TRBJ2-5	.	TGTGCCAGCTCACCACCTACCCAAGAGACCCAGTACTTC	CASSPPTQETQYF
TRBV14	.	TRBJ1-1	.	TGTGCCAGCAGCCGTGCCGATGGGGCCCAAGCTTTCTTT	CASSRADGAQAFF
TRBV28	.	TRBJ1-4	.	TGTGCCAGCAGAGGGCAGAACACTGAAAAACTGTTTTTT	CASRGQNTEKLFF